The next 23 T cell receptor beta chains were all read from a single sample in a study of cytotoxic CD8 clonotypes in ibrutinib-treated CLL. Assay used: immunoSEQ multiplex PCR; TCRdb lists only in-frame clones, some missing. Of some 35,000 clones in the sample, about 70% were seen once. Sequences were derived from PBMCs, sampled before ibrutinib treatment. Receptors originate from a human donor with chronic lymphocytic leukemia.

The J gene is TRBJ2-3, the V gene TRBV7-2; TRBD2 aligns across 11 bases. This CDR3 spans 14 amino acids. V trimming: 1 base; J trimming: 13 bases; junction bases outside the gene matches: 7. Germline loops: CDR1 SGHTA, CDR2 FQGNSA. CDR3 amino acids: CASSLVLAGGVKYF. The CDR3 nucleotides are TGTGCCAGCAGCTTAGTTCTAGCGGGAGGTGTTAAGTATTTT.

The chain has TRBV6-5 and TRBJ1-2; TRBD1 agrees at 10 bases. J gave up 7 bases and V 7 bases, and 9 bases lay outside the gene matches. Germline CDR1 reads MNHEY; CDR2 reads SVGAGI. The CDR3 contains 14 residues. CDR3 DNA sequence: TGTGCCAGCAACAGACAGGGGGCATATAGTGGCTACACCTTC. Protein: CASNRQGAYSGYTF.

This clone was recorded at least ten times. V usage is TRBV6-1 and J usage is TRBJ1-2; unclear D gene. With 0 bases removed from V and 5 bases from J, the gap between germline ends came to 13 bases. The CDR3 consists of 15 residues. Germline loops: CDR1 MNHNS, CDR2 SASEGT. CDR3 in amino acids: CASSEASRSLYGYTF. The CDR3 DNA reads as TGTGCCAGCAGTGAAGCCTCTCGGTCTTTATATGGCTACACCTTC.

The chain carries TRBV28 and TRBJ1-4; D gene uncertain. The CDR3 spans 13 residues. Trimming pared 5 bases from V and 7 bases from J, leaving 11 bases between. CDR1 and CDR2 from the germline V gene are MDHEN and SYDVKM. The CDR3 bases are TGTGCCAGCAGTCCTATAATGATTGAAAAACTGTTTTTT. Translation: CASSPIMIEKLFF.

This chain connects TRBV28 to TRBJ2-7, with D possibly TRBD1 on 5 matching bases. The CDR3 consists of 13 residues. Germline loops: CDR1 MDHEN, CDR2 SYDVKM. V lost 3 bases, J lost 7 bases, and 13 bases lay in between. In DNA form, the CDR3 reads TGTGCCAGCAGTTTCTCAGGGTCCTGGGAGCAGTACTTC. It yields the protein CASSFSGSWEQYF.

This rearrangement joins TRBV6-1 to TRBJ2-5; D perhaps matches TRBD2 (5 bases). Trimming removed 1 base at V and 4 bases at J, with 10 bases between. The V gene's germline CDR1 is MNHNS and CDR2 SASEGT. This CDR3 contains 14 residues. CDR3 DNA: TGTGCCAGCAGTGAAGGTAACGCGGGAGAGACCCAGTACTTC. Translating gives CASSEGNAGETQYF.

Turning to this clone: Since no conserved phenylalanine or tryptophan closes the CDR3, a read error is the likely cause. No DNA is shown, since the ends of the CDR3 on it are uncertain; the CDR3 is the one TCRdb lists. V gene TRBV6-1 combines with J gene TRBJ2-7; TRBD2 reflects the table's D call only, with no check against the DNA. The CDR3 has 16 amino acids, counting both end residues. The V gene's germline CDR1 is MNHNS and CDR2 SASEGT. CDR3 residues: CASSEALATSGVPKVI.

The CDR3 DNA sequence: TGTGCCACCAGCAGAGACAGGGGCACTGAAGCTTTCTTT. The encoded protein is CATSRDRGTEAFF. The V and J genes are TRBV15 and TRBJ1-1; TRBD1 might be the D (6 bases). The V end lost 0 bases, the J end lost 4 bases, and 6 bases lay between the germline ends. This CDR3 has 13 residues. Germline V CDR1 and CDR2: LNHNV, YYDKDF (reference sequence).

This clone was recorded once. The chain uses TRBV7-2 and TRBJ2-3; D gene uncertain. Germline CDR1 is SGHTA and CDR2 is FQGNSA. V was trimmed by 2 bases and J by 5 bases, leaving 5 bases between them. The CDR3 covers 12 residues. CDR3 DNA: TGTGCCAGCAGCTTAATCGTAGATACGCAGTATTTT. It yields the protein CASSLIVDTQYF.

The chain links TRBV20-1 to TRBJ1-1; D uncertain. Germline V gene lookup returns CDR1 DFQATT and CDR2 SNEGSKA (reference sequence). The CDR3 consists of 10 residues. Between the trimmed V and J ends, which lost 1 base and 8 bases, there was a span of 5 bases. The CDR3 DNA reads as TGCAGTGCTAGAGGCCTGGAAGCTTTCTTT. This sequence encodes CSARGLEAFF.

This sequence joins TRBV7-3 and TRBJ2-5; no clear D gene. Germline lookup yields CDR1 SGHTA and CDR2 FQGTGA. The CDR3 has 13 residues. Trimming pared 5 bases from V and 0 bases from J, leaving 7 bases between. DNA for the CDR3: TGTGCCAGCAGCCTAAACAACCAAGAGACCCAGTACTTC. Its protein product is CASSLNNQETQYF.

The V gene is TRBV7-2, the J gene TRBJ2-7; D is ambiguous. The CDR3 extends over 13 amino acids. The V and J ends lost 0 bases and 6 bases respectively, with 9 bases between them. Looked up from germline, CDR1 is SGHTA and CDR2 is FQGNSA. The CDR3 nucleotides read TGTGCCAGCAGCTTAGCGATGGGGTCCGAGCAGTACTTC. This gives the protein CASSLAMGSEQYF.

This clone has just one count. The chain uses TRBV5-6 and TRBJ1-4; D perhaps matches TRBD1 (6 bases). Germline V gene lookup returns CDR1 SGHDT and CDR2 YYEEEE. The CDR3 has 13 residues. V lost 4 bases and J lost 4, with 8 bases in between. The CDR3 reads CASSEGGNEKLFF. The CDR3 DNA sequence: TGTGCCAGCAGCGAGGGGGGTAATGAAAAACTGTTTTTT.

The chain carries TRBV10-1 and TRBJ2-1, with 10 bases fitting TRBD2. This CDR3 is 15 amino acids long. Germline V gene lookup returns CDR1 WNHNN and CDR2 SYGVQD (reference sequence). V shed 0 bases, J shed 7 bases, and the junction held 3 bases outside the gene matches. CDR3 sequence (DNA): TGCGCCAGCAGTGAGTCGAGCGGGGGGGCGAATGAGCAGTTCTTC. Protein product: CASSESSGGANEQFF.

In its sample, this clone was seen a few times. The V gene is TRBV14, the J gene TRBJ2-7; 7 bases are shared with TRBD1. Germline V CDR1 and CDR2: SGHDN, FVKESK. After removal of 4 bases from V and 5 bases from J, the junction contained 11 bases not matched to a gene. The CDR3 is made up of 15 amino acids. CDR3 region: CASSPMGDRAHEQYF. As DNA, the CDR3 is TGTGCCAGCAGCCCGATGGGTGACAGGGCCCACGAGCAGTACTTC.

The V gene is TRBV10-3, the J gene TRBJ1-3; D is ambiguous. This CDR3 is built from 13 residues. Germline CDR1 ENHRY, CDR2 SYGVKD. V shed 6 bases and J shed 0 bases, with 6 bases lying between them. The CDR3 is CAIREDSGNTIYF. Here the CDR3 DNA reads TGTGCCATCAGAGAGGACTCTGGAAACACCATATATTTT.

CDR3 protein: CASSTKNEQFF. CDR3 bases: TGCGCCAGCAGCACCAAGAATGAGCAGTTCTTC. V usage is TRBV5-1 and J usage is TRBJ2-1; D is undetermined. V was trimmed by 4 bases and J by 7 bases, leaving 6 bases between them. The CDR3 spans 11 residues. The germline V gene encodes CDR1 SGHRS and CDR2 YFSETQ.

This chain links TRBV27 with TRBJ2-7, with D tentatively TRBD1 (5 bases). The CDR3 is 14 amino acids. Germline V CDR1 and CDR2: MNHEY, SMNVEV (reference sequence). The V gene lost 3 bases and the J gene lost 2 bases, with 11 bases spanning the gap. This chain's CDR3 is CASSFGQGTYEQYF. The CDR3 DNA reads as TGTGCCAGCAGTTTTGGGCAGGGAACCTACGAGCAGTACTTC.

The V call is TRBV27, the J call TRBJ1-5; 8 bases line up with TRBD1. Germline CDR1 MNHEY, CDR2 SMNVEV (reference sequence). The CDR3 is 15 amino acids. V trimming: 8 bases; J trimming: 6 bases; junction bases outside the gene matches: 12. DNA for the CDR3: TGTGCCAGCCAACCTTCAGGGGGCTCCCTTCAGCCCCAGCATTTT. Protein: CASQPSGGSLQPQHF.

V is TRBV29-1 and J is TRBJ1-1; the match to TRBD1 covers 12 bases. The CDR3 extends over 15 amino acids. The ends lost 6 bases at V and 8 bases at J; junction bases unmatched: 13. Germline V lookup: CDR1 SQVTM, CDR2 ANQGSEA. The CDR3 here is CSVSPGTGGIAEAFF. The CDR3 DNA is TGCAGCGTCAGCCCCGGGACAGGGGGCATCGCCGAAGCTTTCTTT.

The chain links TRBV27 to TRBJ1-6; D is possibly TRBD1 (5 bases). The CDR3 consists of 14 residues. The V gene's germline CDR1 is MNHEY and CDR2 SMNVEV (reference sequence). Trimming cost V 1 base and J 7 bases, with 8 bases left between them. The CDR3 region has the DNA TGTGCCAGCAGTTTATTGGCAGGGAATTCACCCCTCCACTTT. It yields the protein CASSLLAGNSPLHF.

The chain joins TRBV27 to TRBJ1-5; 7 positions match TRBD1. This CDR3 has 15 residues. Germline CDR1 and CDR2: MNHEY and SMNVEV (reference sequence). The trim removed 4 bases at V and 5 bases at J, leaving 8 bases unmatched. The CDR3 region has the DNA TGTGCCAGCAGTTCTTTAAAGGGGGCTTATCAGCCCCAGCATTTT. Translated, it gives CASSSLKGAYQPQHF.

The CDR3 bases are TGTGCCAGCTCACCACAGGAGACAGCGGACTATGGCTACACCTTC. Residues: CASSPQETADYGYTF. The chain is built from TRBV18 and TRBJ1-2; tentative D call: TRBD1 (5 bases). This CDR3 is built from 15 residues. The germline CDR1 and CDR2 sequences are KGHSH and LQKENI. V lost 1 base, J lost 3 bases, and 12 bases lay in between.